The rows below give T cell receptor beta chains drawn from one sample of a study of blood T cells in healthy people across ages. TCRdb recomputed calls from the 5' RACE reads with MiXCR, one row per CDR3 protein. The sample yields about 970,000 distinct CDR3 sequences, just over 50% seen once. Sequenced input: blood. The receptor source for this set is a woman aged 55-69 years in good health. Each CDR3 is given with its conserved first and last residue. Each record gives: V gene, D gene, clone size, J gene, CDR3 DNA, CDR3 protein. A D gene is named only where the DNA matches it firmly. Size is omitted from some rows. Given values are once, few, many or a class for expanded clones.

V gene: TRBV6-6
D gene: NA
clone size: NA
J gene: TRBJ2-7
CDR3 DNA: TGTGCGGTTCGGGACTTCAACGAGCAGTACTTC
CDR3 protein: CAVRDFNEQYF

V gene: TRBV5-1
D gene: TRBD2
clone size: few
J gene: TRBJ2-1
CDR3 DNA: TGCGCCAGCCTTCCGCTTAGCGGGATCTACAATGAGCAGTTCTTC
CDR3 protein: CASLPLSGIYNEQFF

V gene: TRBV4-3
D gene: TRBD2
clone size: once
J gene: TRBJ2-1
CDR3 DNA: TGCGCCAGCAGGCCTAGCGGGCGCAATGAGCAGTTCTTC
CDR3 protein: CASRPSGRNEQFF

V gene: TRBV20-1
D gene: TRBD2
clone size: NA
J gene: TRBJ2-7
CDR3 DNA: TGCAGTGCTAGGGCCCTGGCGGGAGCGGGGTTCGAGCAGTACTTC
CDR3 protein: CSARALAGAGFEQYF

V gene: TRBV2
D gene: NA
clone size: NA
J gene: TRBJ2-1
CDR3 DNA: TGTGCCAGCAACCCTGACGGACCAAGATCACCGTTC
CDR3 protein: CASNPDGPRSPF

V gene: TRBV7-8
D gene: NA
clone size: NA
J gene: TRBJ2-3
CDR3 DNA: TGTGCCAGCAGCCGGGGTACGGAGGATACGCAGTATTTT
CDR3 protein: CASSRGTEDTQYF

V gene: TRBV7-2
D gene: NA
clone size: few
J gene: TRBJ1-1
CDR3 DNA: TGTGCCAGCAGCTTAGCAGGGGCCCCAGAAGCTTTCTTT
CDR3 protein: CASSLAGAPEAFF

V gene: TRBV5-6
D gene: TRBD1
clone size: few
J gene: TRBJ2-4
CDR3 DNA: TGTGCCAGCAGCCCGGGACAGCAAGCCAAAAACATTCAGTACTTC
CDR3 protein: CASSPGQQAKNIQYF

V gene: TRBV4-1
D gene: NA
clone size: few
J gene: TRBJ2-1
CDR3 DNA: TGCGCCAGCAGCCAAGATTGGGGGACAAGCTCCTACAATGAGCAGTTCTTC
CDR3 protein: CASSQDWGTSSYNEQFF

V gene: TRBV28
D gene: NA
clone size: few
J gene: TRBJ2-3
CDR3 DNA: TGTGCCAGCAGTTTATGGGGGTCACCTCCCCTACCCGATACGCAGTATTTT
CDR3 protein: CASSLWGSPPLPDTQYF

V gene: TRBV7-9
D gene: NA
clone size: few
J gene: TRBJ1-1
CDR3 DNA: TGTGCCAGCATTTGGGGAGAGAACACTGAAGCTTTCTTT
CDR3 protein: CASIWGENTEAFF

V gene: TRBV6-1
D gene: NA
clone size: NA
J gene: TRBJ2-1
CDR3 DNA: TGTGCCAGCAGTGGGGGTGGGGTCTGGGAGCAGTTCTTC
CDR3 protein: CASSGGGVWEQFF

V gene: TRBV12-3/TRBV12-4
D gene: TRBD2
clone size: NA
J gene: TRBJ2-1
CDR3 DNA: TGTGCCAGCAGGGACTGGGCTAGCGGGAGTGGCGATGAGCAGTTCTTC
CDR3 protein: CASRDWASGSGDEQFF

V gene: TRBV20-1
D gene: TRBD1
clone size: NA
J gene: TRBJ2-7
CDR3 DNA: TGCAGTGCCCATGATCGGACAGGGGTTTTCTACGAGCAGTACTTC
CDR3 protein: CSAHDRTGVFYEQYF

V gene: TRBV28
D gene: TRBD1
clone size: NA
J gene: TRBJ2-7
CDR3 DNA: TGTGCCAGCACGCTTATCAGGGGGTGCGAGCAGTACTTC
CDR3 protein: CASTLIRGCEQYF

V gene: TRBV12-3/TRBV12-4
D gene: NA
clone size: NA
J gene: TRBJ1-1
CDR3 DNA: TGTGCCAGCAGTATAGAGAGAAGGGGGACTGAAGCTTTCTTT
CDR3 protein: CASSIERRGTEAFF

V gene: TRBV21-1
D gene: NA
clone size: NA
J gene: TRBJ2-4
CDR3 DNA: TGTGCCTCTCGGGCGGAAAGGGCGTCCAAAAACATTCAGTACTTC
CDR3 protein: CASRAERASKNIQYF

V gene: TRBV12-3/TRBV12-4
D gene: NA
clone size: NA
J gene: TRBJ2-5
CDR3 DNA: TGTGCCAGCAGTTCGATCCAGTGGGAGCAGTACTTC
CDR3 protein: CASSSIQWEQYF

V gene: TRBV6-5
D gene: NA
clone size: NA
J gene: TRBJ2-5
CDR3 DNA: TGTGCCAGCAGTTACTCGGTTGCGGTAAAAGAGACCCAGTACTTC
CDR3 protein: CASSYSVAVKETQYF

V gene: TRBV5-1
D gene: NA
clone size: NA
J gene: TRBJ1-1
CDR3 DNA: TGCGCCAGCAGCTTGACAGGAGTTGAGACTGAAGCTTTCTTT
CDR3 protein: CASSLTGVETEAFF

V gene: TRBV20-1
D gene: NA
clone size: NA
J gene: TRBJ2-1
CDR3 DNA: TGCAGTGCTAGAGCTCTTCAGGGTTCCTACAATGAGCAGTTCTTC
CDR3 protein: CSARALQGSYNEQFF

V gene: TRBV29-1
D gene: TRBD1
clone size: many
J gene: TRBJ2-1
CDR3 DNA: TGCAGCGTCGGTGGGACAGGGGGCTCCTACAATGAGCAGTTCTTC
CDR3 protein: CSVGGTGGSYNEQFF

V gene: TRBV6-1
D gene: NA
clone size: once
J gene: TRBJ2-7
CDR3 DNA: TGTGCCAGCAGTGACCGGGACGAGGCCTACGAGCAGTACTTC
CDR3 protein: CASSDRDEAYEQYF

V gene: TRBV13
D gene: NA
clone size: NA
J gene: TRBJ1-2
CDR3 DNA: TGTGCCAGCAGCTCGGGGTTCTTCGGACAGAGGAGCTATGGCTACACCTTC
CDR3 protein: CASSSGFFGQRSYGYTF

V gene: TRBV28
D gene: TRBD1
clone size: NA
J gene: TRBJ2-5
CDR3 DNA: TGTGCCAGCAGTTTACATGGGACAGGGAGAAAGACCCAGTACTTC
CDR3 protein: CASSLHGTGRKTQYF

V gene: TRBV2
D gene: NA
clone size: NA
J gene: TRBJ1-1
CDR3 DNA: TGTGCCAGCAGTGAAGATAGCCAGCCGAACACTGAAGCTTTCTTT
CDR3 protein: CASSEDSQPNTEAFF

V gene: TRBV7-2
D gene: TRBD2
clone size: NA
J gene: TRBJ2-1
CDR3 DNA: TGTGCCAGCAGCCTTCCGACTAGCGGTTACTTCCTTTACAATGAGCAGTTCTTC
CDR3 protein: CASSLPTSGYFLYNEQFF

V gene: TRBV20-1
D gene: NA
clone size: once
J gene: TRBJ2-3
CDR3 DNA: TGCAGTGCTCCCATGGCCACAGATACGCAGTATTTT
CDR3 protein: CSAPMATDTQYF